These T cell receptor beta chains were read from a single sample in a study of graft-versus-host responses after intestinal transplantation. TCRdb keeps only in-frame clones here, not all; method: immunoSEQ multiplex PCR. The table shows approximately 70,000 clones, with around 89% occurring only once. These receptors are not linked to any known antigen. Sequences were derived from unstimulated CD8+ T cells sorted from spleen or lymph node cells, sampled before intestinal transplant. These receptors were obtained from a human donor who received an intestinal transplant. Each CDR3 is given without its conserved first and last residue.

cdr3_aa j_call cdr3_length v_call
ASSFVDRAYEQY TRBJ2-7 12 TRBV11-3
ASSSRDSLSWGANVLT TRBJ2-6 16 TRBV4-1
ASSLEGQGDEQY TRBJ2-7 12 TRBV7-6
ASSLRRPEAGLRHTEAF TRBJ1-1 17 TRBV28
ARDRGSGLAGELF TRBJ2-2 13 TRBV6-1
ASSGAGGKYEQY TRBJ2-7 12 TRBV27
ASSLRRGRNQPQH TRBJ1-5 13 TRBV28
ATSLIGGNTEAF TRBJ1-1 12 TRBV19
ASSGWGPGDIQY TRBJ2-4 12 TRBV5-6
ASSSFRAVHEKLF TRBJ1-4 13 TRBV28
ASSQRDFSYEQY TRBJ2-7 12 TRBV28
ARSRRTSGGEASYNEQF TRBJ2-1 17 TRBV5-3
SASTGVSSYEQY TRBJ2-7 12 TRBV29-1
ASSLEKGENEQY TRBJ2-7 12 TRBV5-4
ASSLWQGGNQPQH TRBJ1-5 13 TRBV5-6
ASRDRGTQPQH TRBJ1-5 11 TRBV6-1
ASSDFARSNQPQH TRBJ1-5 13 TRBV2
ASSFTGGRIYNEQF TRBJ2-1 14 TRBV28
ASSQEEDRDLSQPQH TRBJ1-5 15 TRBV4-1
ASSTTGASSYEQY TRBJ2-7 13 TRBV7-9
ASSFSGVSYNEQF TRBJ2-1 13 TRBV5-1
ASDTGTREETQY TRBJ2-5 12 TRBV6-6
ASSVEGSPGDTQY TRBJ2-3 13 TRBV9
ASSTTHGRVYEQY . 13 TRBV27
ASSSGTFSGANVLT TRBJ2-6 14 TRBV5-1
ASSVDSGYQPQH TRBJ1-5 12 TRBV9
ASSSQRGFLGEQY TRBJ2-7 13 TRBV7-8
ASQEERLTDTQY TRBJ2-3 12 TRBV6-6
ASSLLGPSGTEAF TRBJ1-1 13 TRBV7-8
ASSLPGGLASATDTQY TRBJ2-3 16 TRBV28
AISGGALTDTQY TRBJ2-3 12 TRBV10-3
ASSLALTEAF TRBJ1-1 10 TRBV5-6
ASSQAPGRSYEQY TRBJ2-7 13 TRBV4-1
ASTGAGANVLT TRBJ2-6 11 TRBV27
ASSETASSGNTIY TRBJ1-3 13 TRBV6-1